Given below is one T cell receptor (beta chain) in context. What it binds is unknown. One end of the junction is discordant with germline, which a read error may explain. CDR1 LNHDA and CDR2 SQIVND come from the germline V gene (reference sequence). The CDR3 runs 15 residues. The entry originates in a study of radiotherapy plus CTLA-4 blockade in lung cancer. At the level of the study: Approximately 18% of patients responded objectively, and 25% to 40% achieved disease control. General study results and limits: Blood saw expansion of tumor-derived TCR clones after radiotherapy plus ipilimumab. With interferon-beta, early dynamics of blood T cell clones were reported to best predict response.

Sequencing was performed with immunoSEQ multiplex PCR; in TCRdb, only in-frame clones are kept and a portion is missing. The sample consists of about 80,000 clones, roughly 79% of them appearing once. This clonotype was sampled from a human donor with non-small cell lung cancer whose response to radiotherapy plus ipilimumab could not be evaluated. Some clones in this sample may be carry-over from other donors' samples. V gene TRBV19 combines with J gene TRBJ2-7, with unresolved D. The sample in question was peripheral blood, obtained from a patient treated with radiotherapy plus ipilimumab. This chain's CDR3 is CASSLEPTNIYEQYF. CDR3 bases: TGTGCCAGTAGTTTAGAACCGACAAACATCTACGAGCAGTACTTC.